This T cell receptor (beta chain) derives from a study of T-cell memory formation after mild COVID-19. MiXCR, applied by TCRdb to the 5' RACE reads, yields one record per CDR3 protein. This sample carries about 350,000 distinct CDR3 sequences, approximately 13% of them seen once, and the ten largest clones take approximately 22%. This CDR3 spans 13 amino acids. V was trimmed by 4 bases and J by 3 bases, leaving 7 bases between them. Germline V gene sequence: CDR1 SGHNT, CDR2 YYREEE (reference sequence). Study observations and caveats: From day 15 to 85, contracting clones were balanced between CD4 and CD8, whereas later expanders leaned toward CD4+.

This clonotype showed up just a few times. Its specificity is not known. Sequenced material: PBMCs or a T cell subset sorted from them (not recorded which). This TCR came from a man aged 18-30 years who had mild COVID-19 (a few samples of this study predate the infection). Cell type and time point are not known. This chain links TRBV5-4 with TRBJ2-2; D unresolved. CDR3 nucleotides: TGTGCCAGCAGCAAGAAGGACACCGGGGAGCTGTTTTTT. This codes for CASSKKDTGELFF. Using reference TRBV5-4 and TRBJ2-2 for the parts outside the CDR3, the full variable domain is ETGVTQSPTHLIKTRGQQVTLRCSSQSGHNTVSWYQQALGQGPQFIFQYYREEENGRGNFPPRFSGLQFPNYSSELNVNALELDDSALYLCASSKKDTGELFFGEGSRLTVL.